This entry lists 18 T cell receptor beta chains sequenced from one sample in a study of T cell repertoires in cytomegalovirus infection. From the reads, TCRdb called clonotypes with MiXCR, one entry per CDR3 protein. The repertoire consists of 550,000 to 700,000 distinct CDR3 sequences, with over 35% occurring once and the leading ten covering around 48%. Their antigen targets remain unknown. Here the sequenced sample was cultured PBMCs, taken from culture after CMV antigen stimulation. The receptors here all came from a human donor in good health (CMV status not recorded). Some clones in this sample may be carry-over from other donors' samples.

The V and J genes are TRBV6-1 and TRBJ1-2; 7 bases map to TRBD1. Germline V CDR1 and CDR2: MNHNS, SASEGT. The CDR3 sequence is 13 residues long. The V segment lost 1 base and the J segment 6 bases; nucleotides outside the gene matches: 2. In DNA, the CDR3 is TGTGCCAGCAGTGAAGGGGGACAGCATGGCTACACCTTC. Translation gives CASSEGGQHGYTF.

V and J are TRBV6-1 and TRBJ2-2, with 8 bases fitting TRBD1. The CDR3 totals 15 residues. CDR1 and CDR2 (germline): MNHNS, SASEGT. The V and J ends lost 5 bases and 3 bases, in that order; junction bases with no gene match: 5. In nucleotides, the CDR3 is TGTGCCAGCAGTCGACAGGGGAGACACACCGGGGAGCTGTTTTTT. Translating gives CASSRQGRHTGELFF.

V is TRBV5-4 and J is TRBJ1-1; perhaps TRBD1 as D (5 bases). V lost 5 bases, J lost 3 bases, and 17 bases lay in between. The CDR3 length is 15 residues. The germline V gene encodes CDR1 SGHNT and CDR2 YYREEE (reference sequence). CDR3 nucleotide sequence: TGTGCCAGCAGTCGTTTCCAGGGAGCTTACACTGAAGCTTTCTTT. Amino acids: CASSRFQGAYTEAFF. The complete variable domain, with remaining parts taken from reference TRBV5-4 and TRBJ1-1, reads ETGVTQSPTHLIKTRGQQVTLRCSSQSGHNTVSWYQQALGQGPQFIFQYYREEENGRGNFPPRFSGLQFPNYSSELNVNALELDDSALYLCASSRFQGAYTEAFFGQGTRLTVV.

This clonotype was seen a few times. The V gene is TRBV7-6, the J gene TRBJ2-3; TRBD1 matches 9 bases. Germline V gene lookup returns CDR1 SGHVS and CDR2 FNYEAQ. The CDR3 totals 15 residues. The trim removed 4 bases at V and 4 bases at J, leaving 6 bases unmatched. The CDR3 is CASSSGQGSADTQYF. The CDR3 DNA reads TGTGCCAGCAGCTCCGGACAGGGGTCGGCAGATACGCAGTATTTT.

The rearrangement uses TRBV12-3 or TRBV12-4 and TRBJ2-1; perhaps TRBD2 as D (6 bases). The CDR3 has 12 residues. Trimming removed 8 bases at V and 7 bases at J, with 12 bases between. In DNA, the CDR3 is TGTGCCAGCCGCTGGGGGGAGAATGAGCAGTTCTTC. It translates to CASRWGENEQFF.

This clonotype was seen a handful of times. V gene TRBV12-3 or TRBV12-4 combines with J gene TRBJ1-6; maybe TRBD1 (5 bases). The V end lost 5 bases, the J end lost 3 bases, and 11 bases lay between the germline ends. The CDR3 length is 15 residues. The CDR3: CASSIRQIYNSPLHF. The CDR3 bases are TGTGCCAGCAGTATACGACAGATCTATAATTCACCCCTCCACTTT.

V and J are TRBV5-6 and TRBJ1-2, with D maybe TRBD1 (6 bases). The CDR3 has 15 residues. Trimming removed 0 bases from V and 4 bases from J, with 13 bases in between. From germline, CDR1 is SGHDT and CDR2 YYEEEE. The CDR3 region is CASSLEDRVTYGYTF. CDR3 nucleotide sequence: TGTGCCAGCAGCTTGGAGGACAGAGTTACCTATGGCTACACCTTC.

This sequence joins TRBV15 and TRBJ2-5; D is unclear. CDR1 and CDR2 from the germline V gene are LNHNV and YYDKDF (reference sequence). The CDR3 runs 13 residues. V lost 3 bases and J 0 bases, leaving 5 bases between the germline ends. The CDR3: CATSSGYQETQYF. The CDR3 nucleotides read TGTGCCACCAGCAGCGGGTACCAAGAGACCCAGTACTTC.

The V and J genes are TRBV6-2 or TRBV6-3 and TRBJ2-1; D possibly corresponds to TRBD2 (5 bases). The CDR3 has 15 amino acids. Trimming took off 6 bases at V and 6 bases at J, with 18 bases between the two ends. Germline CDR1 is MNHEY and CDR2 is SVGEGT. The CDR3 nucleotides read TGTGCCAGCAGACATATAGTCCTAGCTTCCAATGAGCAGTTCTTC. Its protein product is CASRHIVLASNEQFF.

The chain uses TRBV6-6 and TRBJ2-7; 10 bases match TRBD2. After removal of 0 bases from V and 0 bases from J, the junction contained 2 bases not matched to a gene. This CDR3 is 16 amino acids long. Per the germline V gene, CDR1 is MNHNY and CDR2 is SVGAGI (reference sequence). CDR3 loop: CASSYSERGGSYEQYF. The CDR3 DNA follows: TGTGCCAGCAGTTACTCGGAGCGGGGGGGCTCCTACGAGCAGTACTTC.

V gene TRBV5-4 combines with J gene TRBJ2-7, with D perhaps matching TRBD2 (7 bases). This CDR3 region has 15 residues. The V end lost 2 bases, the J end lost 7 bases, and 19 bases lay between the germline ends. Looked up from germline, CDR1 is SGHNT and CDR2 is YYREEE (reference sequence). In DNA form, the CDR3 reads TGTGCCAGCAGCTTTGGGGGGGCAGGCTCGGGAGAGCAGTACTTC. It yields the protein CASSFGGAGSGEQYF.

This clonotype was seen only a few times. The chain carries TRBV6-2 or TRBV6-3 and TRBJ2-7; 11 nucleotides agree with TRBD2. The V segment lost 6 bases and the J segment 4 bases; nucleotides outside the gene matches: 8. Germline V gives CDR1 MNHEY, CDR2 SVGEGT. The CDR3 has 15 residues. The chain's CDR3 is CASRSGGTSGYEQYF. CDR3 DNA sequence: TGTGCCAGCAGATCGGGAGGGACTAGCGGATACGAGCAGTACTTC.

The rearrangement joins TRBV5-4 to TRBJ1-4; 12 positions match TRBD1. The V segment lost 5 bases and the J segment 3 bases; nucleotides outside the gene matches: 5. This CDR3 is built from 16 residues. The germline CDR1 and CDR2 sequences are SGHNT and YYREEE (reference sequence). The CDR3, as DNA: TGTGCCAGCAGACCGGGACAGGGGGCGTCTAATGAAAAACTGTTTTTT. Amino acid sequence: CASRPGQGASNEKLFF.

V gene TRBV10-3 combines with J gene TRBJ2-5; TRBD2 matches at 10 bases. The V and J ends lost 5 bases and 5 bases, in that order; junction bases with no gene match: 8. In germline, CDR1 is ENHRY, CDR2 SYGVKD. The CDR3 is 15 amino acids. As DNA, the CDR3 is TGTGCCATCAGTTGGCTAGCGGGGGCCGGGGAGACCCAGTACTTC. Protein sequence: CAISWLAGAGETQYF.

This clonotype showed up just a few times. The chain carries TRBV7-8 and TRBJ2-6; D might be TRBD1 (7 bases). This CDR3 is 14 amino acids long. Germline CDR1 is SGHVS and CDR2 is FQNEAQ. The V gene lost 7 bases and the J gene lost 4 bases, with 11 bases spanning the gap. The DNA for the CDR3 is TGTGCCAGCAATCCAGGGGGGGGGGCCAACGTCCTGACTTTC. It is translated as CASNPGGGANVLTF. Based on the CDR3 plus reference TRBV7-8 and TRBJ2-6, the full variable domain is GAGVSQSPRYKVAKRGQDVALRCDPISGHVSLFWYQQALGQGPEFLTYFQNEAQLDKSGLPSDRFFAERPEGSVSTLKIQRTQQEDSAVYLCASNPGGGANVLTFGAGSRLTVL.

The J gene is TRBJ2-3, the V gene TRBV11-2; no clear D gene. The germline CDR1 and CDR2 sequences are SGHAT and FQNNGV. The V end was cut by 5 bases, the J end by 3 bases, with 9 bases between. This CDR3 comprises 13 residues. CDR3 protein: CASSQNPTDTQYF. In DNA, the CDR3 is TGTGCCAGCAGCCAAAACCCTACAGATACGCAGTATTTT.

This clonotype has just a few counts. The chain links TRBV7-2 to TRBJ2-2, with TRBD2 matching 9 bases. The germline V gene has CDR1 SGHTA and CDR2 FQGNSA. Trimming at V came to 2 bases and at J to 3 bases, leaving 7 bases not matched to a gene. The CDR3 covers 17 residues. The CDR3, as DNA: TGTGCCAGCAGCTTATCTTTTAGCGGGAGTGACACCGGGGAGCTGTTTTTT. It encodes CASSLSFSGSDTGELFF.

The chain joins TRBV27 to TRBJ2-7; 9 bases line up with TRBD2. The germline V gene has CDR1 MNHEY and CDR2 SMNVEV (reference sequence). V lost 5 bases and J lost 1; bases outside the gene matches: 6. The CDR3 is made up of 15 amino acids. CDR3 sequence (DNA): TGTGCCAGCAGTCCTTTGGCGGGAGGGTCCTACGAGCAGTACTTC. Amino acid sequence: CASSPLAGGSYEQYF.